This T cell receptor beta chain emerged from a study of EBV T-cell therapy then PD-1 blockade in nasopharyngeal carcinoma. About this clone: Its antigen is unknown.

The method was immunoSEQ multiplex PCR; TCRdb's version includes in-frame clones alone and lacks a portion of them. The table has roughly 22,000 clones, 82% seen once. Sample treatment: AdE1-LMPpoly-expanded autologous EBV-specific T-cell therapy followed by anti-PD-1 nivolumab. V was clipped by 1 base and J by 0 bases, with 10 bases between them. CDR1 is KGHSH and CDR2 is LQKENI in the germline V gene. This CDR3 has 17 residues. This clonotype was sampled from a man in his forties with nasopharyngeal carcinoma. The sequenced sample was CD8+ T cells from blood, obtained at day -245 from a patient whose treatment included autologous EBV-specific T cells and nivolumab. The J gene is TRBJ2-6, the V gene TRBV18; possibly TRBD1 for D (6 bases). This chain's CDR3 is CASSPLTGISGANVLTF. CDR3 bases: TGTGCCAGCTCACCACTTACAGGGATCTCTGGGGCCAACGTCCTGACTTTC.